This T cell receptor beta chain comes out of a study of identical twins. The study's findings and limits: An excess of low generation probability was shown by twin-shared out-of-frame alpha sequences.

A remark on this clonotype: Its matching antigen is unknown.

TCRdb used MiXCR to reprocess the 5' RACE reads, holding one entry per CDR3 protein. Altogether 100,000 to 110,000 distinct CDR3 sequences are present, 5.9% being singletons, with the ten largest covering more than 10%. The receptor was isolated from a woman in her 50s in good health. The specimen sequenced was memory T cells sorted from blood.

The CDR3 coding sequence is TGCGCCAGCAATAGCGATACGCAGTATTTT. As protein: CASNSDTQYF. This chain uses TRBV10-2 with TRBJ2-3; no clear D gene. V lost 7 bases and J lost 6, with 5 bases in between. The CDR3 loop spans 10 amino acids. In germline, CDR1 is WSHSY, CDR2 SAAADI.